The source of this T cell receptor beta chain is a study of human T cells and chemical hapten exposure. Study information: Sensitization used 2% DPC on about 2 cm by about 2 cm upper inner arm skin.

MiXCR was run by TCRdb on the RACE reads, yielding one entry per CDR3 protein. There are around 330,000 distinct CDR3 sequences in the sample; around 5.5% occur only once, and about 8.2% lies in the top ten. The sample holds many counts of this clonotype. The CDR3 loop spans 15 amino acids. Germline V gene data show CDR1 as SEHNR and CDR2 as FQNEAQ (reference sequence). The J segment lost 4 bases and the V segment lost 3 bases, leaving 2 bases of the junction unmatched. Time point defined: pre-sensitization, week 0. Described treatment: therapeutic diphenylcyclopropenone sensitization with weekly scalp DPC.

The TCR originated in a woman under 30 with alopecia areata. Some clones in this sample may be carry-over from other donors' samples. The chain is built from TRBV7-9 and TRBJ2-3; 12 nucleotides align to TRBD2. The sequencing used whole blood, collected in connection with sensitization to the hapten diphenylcyclopropenone (DPC). The CDR3 DNA is TGTGCCAGCAGCTTCCCTAGCGGGGGGGCAGATACGCAGTATTTT. Translated, it gives CASSFPSGGADTQYF.